These 17 T cell receptor beta chains were sequenced from one sample in a study of neurological immune-mediated disorders. TCRdb ran MiXCR on the 5' RACE reads and lists one entry per CDR3 protein. The sample yields under 80,000 distinct CDR3 sequences, 4% to 6% seen once. The sample was PBMCs. Every receptor here comes from a woman in her forties or fifties with multiple sclerosis.

This clonotype came up many times. This sequence joins TRBV6-5 and TRBJ2-1; 7 bases map to TRBD1. Germline CDR1 and CDR2: MNHEY and SVGAGI. The junction had 10 bases not matched to a gene; V was cut back by 5 bases and J by 6 bases. This CDR3 spans 15 amino acids. Written as DNA, the CDR3 is TGTGCCAGCAGTCCCAGGAGGCAGGGGGTCAATGAGCAGTTCTTC. This codes for CASSPRRQGVNEQFF.

In this sample, this clonotype turned up many times. The chain uses TRBV20-1 and TRBJ2-2; D is ambiguous. From germline, CDR1 is DFQATT and CDR2 SNEGSKA (reference sequence). The CDR3 spans 15 residues. Trimming took 2 bases from V and 6 from J, leaving 16 bases between them. The CDR3 bases are TGCAGTGCTAGAAATAGTCGGTCCGGGTCCGGGGAGCTGTTTTTT. This translates into CSARNSRSGSGELFF.

This clonotype was seen many times. The chain employs TRBV7-2 and TRBJ2-5; a possible D gene is TRBD2 (5 bases). CDR3 size: 14 residues. With 4 bases removed from V and 0 bases from J, the gap between germline ends came to 9 bases. Germline CDR1 SGHTA, CDR2 FQGNSA. The CDR3 DNA follows: TGTGCCAGCAGCTCGGGGAGCCACCAAGAGACCCAGTACTTC. This translates into CASSSGSHQETQYF.

Ten or more counts support this clonotype. The V and J genes are TRBV6-5 and TRBJ1-5; unclear D gene. CDR1 and CDR2 (germline): MNHEY, SVGAGI. The V end was cut by 5 bases, the J end by 4 bases, with 12 bases between. The CDR3 length is 14 residues. The CDR3 nucleotides read TGTGCCAGCAGTGGGGAGGCGTGGAATCAGCCCCAGCATTTT. Protein product: CASSGEAWNQPQHF.

This clonotype was seen repeatedly, ten times or more. The rearrangement links TRBV9 to TRBJ1-1; D uncertain. Germline values: CDR1 SGDLS, CDR2 YYNGEE. V was cut by 5 bases and J by 1 base, with 12 bases left in between. The CDR3 totals 14 residues. This CDR3 is CASRPLAENTEAFF. Written as DNA, the CDR3 is TGTGCCAGCAGACCTTTGGCAGAGAACACTGAAGCTTTCTTT.

This clonotype has at least ten counts. The V gene is TRBV6-5, the J gene TRBJ2-3; TRBD2 agrees at 11 bases. V shed 1 base and J 5 bases; nucleotides not matched to a gene: 11. Germline CDR1 is MNHEY and CDR2 is SVGAGI. This CDR3 spans 18 amino acids. In DNA, the CDR3 is TGTGCCAGCAGTTACTTGGGCTCCCTAGCGGGGGGTCAAGATACGCAGTATTTT. This gives the protein CASSYLGSLAGGQDTQYF.

This clonotype was seen a handful of times. The chain recombines TRBV9 with TRBJ2-2; D possibly corresponds to TRBD1 (5 bases). CDR1 is SGDLS, CDR2 YYNGEE, per germline. The CDR3 loop spans 15 amino acids. V was shortened by 2 bases and J by 7 bases, with 15 bases between the two germline ends. The CDR3 region has the DNA TGTGCCAGCAGCGTCGAACCTACAGGCGTCGGGGAGCTGTTTTTT. Protein product: CASSVEPTGVGELFF.

This clonotype occurred many times. The chain combines TRBV15 with TRBJ2-2; 7 bases align to TRBD1. Germline CDR1 is LNHNV and CDR2 is YYDKDF (reference sequence). CDR3 length: 15 residues. The ends lost 1 base at V and 1 base at J; junction bases unmatched: 0. The CDR3 sequence is CATSRGTGNTGELFF. CDR3 bases: TGTGCCACCAGCAGAGGGACAGGGAACACCGGGGAGCTGTTTTTT.

This clonotype has only a few counts. The chain couples TRBV11-3 to TRBJ1-4, with D hard to call. V was cut by 5 bases and J by 2 bases, with 9 bases left in between. Germline V CDR1 and CDR2: SGHNT, YENEEA. The CDR3 is made up of 14 amino acids. The CDR3 loop reads CASSPTRTNEKLFF. CDR3 in DNA: TGTGCCAGCAGCCCAACTCGGACTAATGAAAAACTGTTTTTT.

The V call is TRBV5-1, the J call TRBJ1-2; D gene ambiguous. The CDR3 runs 14 residues. CDR1 is SGHRS and CDR2 is YFSETQ in the germline V gene. V was pared by 0 bases and J by 8 bases, with 14 bases between. DNA for the CDR3: TGCGCCAGCAGCTTGGAGCCGACATCAGGCGGCTACACCTTC. Protein: CASSLEPTSGGYTF.

The sample holds many counts of this clonotype. The rearrangement joins TRBV5-1 to TRBJ2-5; D is unresolved. V lost 4 bases to trimming and J lost 4 bases, with 11 bases between them. This CDR3 has 13 residues. CDR1 and CDR2 from the germline V gene are SGHRS and YFSETQ. CDR3: CASSPSMAETQYF. In DNA, the CDR3 is TGCGCCAGCAGCCCATCGATGGCAGAGACCCAGTACTTC.

In this sample, this clonotype is medium-sized. This chain joins TRBV4-2 and TRBJ2-2; 9 nucleotides agree with TRBD1. This CDR3 contains 19 residues. The V gene end was trimmed by 3 bases and the J gene end by 7 bases; junction bases not matched to a gene: 18. Looked up from germline, CDR1 is LGHNA and CDR2 is YNFKEQ. The CDR3, as DNA: TGTGCCAGCAGCCAGGCCTCCGGGACAGGGTCCCTAGACCACGGGGAGCTGTTTTTT. As protein: CASSQASGTGSLDHGELFF.

In this sample, this clonotype turned up many times. This chain uses TRBV7-2 with TRBJ2-7; D uncertain. Germline CDR1 reads SGHTA; CDR2 reads FQGNSA. Deletions cut 1 base from V and 1 base from J, with 8 bases between. CDR3 length: 14 residues. The CDR3 loop reads CASSLVGPSYEQYF. CDR3 bases: TGTGCCAGCAGCTTAGTGGGCCCTTCCTACGAGCAGTACTTC.

This clonotype was counted many times. The gene calls are TRBV7-9 and TRBJ2-2; D gene ambiguous. The germline V and J ends were trimmed by 1 base and 0 bases, with 18 bases remaining between them. The CDR3 contains 19 residues. The germline CDR1 and CDR2 sequences are SEHNR and FQNEAQ (reference sequence). CDR3 amino acids: CASSLVEEPGYANTGELFF. The CDR3 coding sequence is TGTGCCAGCAGCTTAGTAGAAGAGCCGGGTTACGCGAACACCGGGGAGCTGTTTTTT.

This clonotype has just a few counts. V is TRBV20-1 and J is TRBJ2-3; possibly TRBD1 or TRBD2 for D (5 bases each). The CDR3 is made up of 11 amino acids. Trimming cost V 4 bases and J 4 bases, with 6 bases left between them. The germline CDR1 and CDR2 sequences are DFQATT and SNEGSKA (reference sequence). CDR3 sequence reads: CSAMGPDTQYF. The CDR3 nucleotides read TGCAGTGCTATGGGACCAGATACGCAGTATTTT.

The table lists this clonotype with many counts. The chain recombines TRBV27 with TRBJ2-3; D gene unclear. This CDR3 spans 12 amino acids. Germline CDR1 is MNHEY and CDR2 is SMNVEV (reference sequence). V shed 5 bases and J shed 5 bases, with 8 bases lying between them. CDR3 sequence (DNA): TGTGCCAGCAGTCCCCTTGGAGATACGCAGTATTTT. It yields the protein CASSPLGDTQYF.

This clonotype was detected many times. The J gene is TRBJ2-5, the V gene TRBV18; 9 bases match TRBD1. This CDR3 comprises 13 residues. CDR1 is KGHSH, CDR2 LQKENI, per germline. V lost 5 bases to trimming and J lost 5 bases; unmatched junction nucleotides: 3. CDR3 sequence: CASSGGTGETQYF. The CDR3 DNA reads TGTGCCAGCTCAGGCGGGACAGGGGAGACCCAGTACTTC. Together with reference TRBV18 and TRBJ2-5, the CDR3 gives the full variable domain: NAGVMQNPRHLVRRRGQEARLRCSPMKGHSHVYWYRQLPEEGLKFMVYLQKENIIDESGMPKERFSAEFPKEGPSILRIQQVVRGDSAAYFCASSGGTGETQYFGPGTRLLVL.